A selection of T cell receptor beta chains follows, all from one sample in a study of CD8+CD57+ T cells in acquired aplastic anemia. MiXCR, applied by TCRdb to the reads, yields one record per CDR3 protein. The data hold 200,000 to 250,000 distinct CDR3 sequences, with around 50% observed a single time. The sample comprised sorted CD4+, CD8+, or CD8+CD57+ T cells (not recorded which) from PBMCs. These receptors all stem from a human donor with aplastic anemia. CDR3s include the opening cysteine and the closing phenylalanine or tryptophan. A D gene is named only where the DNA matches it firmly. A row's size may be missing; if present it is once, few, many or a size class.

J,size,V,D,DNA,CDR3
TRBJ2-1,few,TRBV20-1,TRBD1,TGCAGTGCTAGAAGGAGGTACAGGGGGGCGACAAGCTCCTACAATGAGCAGCTCTTC,CSARRRYRGATSSYNEQLF
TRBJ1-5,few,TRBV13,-,TGTGCCAGCAGCCAAACCACAGGGAGCAATCAGCCCCAGCATTTT,CASSQTTGSNQPQHF
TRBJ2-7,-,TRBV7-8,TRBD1,TGTGCCAGCAGCTCCCCGGGACAGCACTACGAGCAGTACTTC,CASSSPGQHYEQYF
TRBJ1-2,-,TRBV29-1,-,TGCAGCGTTCGGGGGGACGACTATGGCTACACCTTC,CSVRGDDYGYTF
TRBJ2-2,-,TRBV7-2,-,TGTGCCAGCAGCTTAGATGGGGGGCTGTTTTTT,CASSLDGGLFF
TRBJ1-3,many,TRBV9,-,TGTGCCAGCAGCGTGGGGGGACGGCTCTCTGGAAACACCATATATTTT,CASSVGGRLSGNTIYF
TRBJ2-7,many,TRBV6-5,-,TGTGCCAGCAGTACCCTAGCAAGCTCCTACGAGCAGTACTTC,CASSTLASSYEQYF
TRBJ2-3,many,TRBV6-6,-,TGTGCCAGCAGTAACGACAAGGCCCGCCAGCACACAGATACGCAGTATTTT,CASSNDKARQHTDTQYF
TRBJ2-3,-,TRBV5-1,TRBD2,TGCGCCAGCAGCTTGAGGGGTAGCGGGGGACTTGGAGATACGCAGTATTTT,CASSLRGSGGLGDTQYF
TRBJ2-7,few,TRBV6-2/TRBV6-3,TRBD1,TGTGCCAGCTTAAAGACAGGGGACGAGCAGTACTTC,CASLKTGDEQYF
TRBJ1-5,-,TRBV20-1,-,TGCAGTGCCCCTACCTCGAGAAAGGGGAGGGAGACCCAGCATTTT,CSAPTSRKGRETQHF
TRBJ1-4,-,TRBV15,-,TGTGCCAGCAGCCGACTAGCGGGGGGCGGCGAAAAACTGTTTTTT,CASSRLAGGGEKLFF
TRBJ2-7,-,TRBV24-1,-,TGTGCCACCAGTGATTCCGTCCAGCGCGAGCAGTACTTC,CATSDSVQREQYF
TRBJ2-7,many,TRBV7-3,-,TGTGCCAGCAGCTTAGGCCGGGAGACTGATTTTGGAAAGCAGTACTTC,CASSLGRETDFGKQYF
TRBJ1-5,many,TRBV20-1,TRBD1,TGCAGTGCTAGGCCAGCGGACAGGGCGATCAATCAGCCCCAGCATTTT,CSARPADRAINQPQHF
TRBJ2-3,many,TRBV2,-,TGTGCCAGCAGTATAACAGATACGCAGTATTTT,CASSITDTQYF
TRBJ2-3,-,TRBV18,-,TGTGCCAGCTCACCCGGAAATACAGATACGCAGTATTTT,CASSPGNTDTQYF
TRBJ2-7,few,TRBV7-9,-,TGTGCCAGCGGCTACGAGCAGTACTTC,CASGYEQYF
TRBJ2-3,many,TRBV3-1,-,TGTGCCAGCCGCGGTATCCGGGACCAGTCCACAGATACGCAGTATTTT,CASRGIRDQSTDTQYF
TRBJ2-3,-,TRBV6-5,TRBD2,TGTGCCAGCAGATGGAGCGGGAGTGGTACAGATACGCAGTATTTT,CASRWSGSGTDTQYF
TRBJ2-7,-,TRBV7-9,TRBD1,TGTGCCAGTAGTATGACAGGGGTGGCCTACGAGCAGTACTTC,CASSMTGVAYEQYF
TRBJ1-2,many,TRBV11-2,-,TGTGCCAGCAGCTTAGGGGCCCCCGCAAACTATGGCTACACCTTC,CASSLGAPANYGYTF
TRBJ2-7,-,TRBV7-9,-,TGTGCCAGCAGCTCCGTTACCGGGACACCCCGCGAGCAGTACTTC,CASSSVTGTPREQYF
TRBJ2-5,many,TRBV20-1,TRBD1,TGCAGTGCTCCACCCACTCAACAGGGGGCAGGGGAGACCCAGTACTTC,CSAPPTQQGAGETQYF
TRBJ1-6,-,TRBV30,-,TGTGCCTGGAGTACTAAATGGGATTCACCCCTCCACTTT,CAWSTKWDSPLHF
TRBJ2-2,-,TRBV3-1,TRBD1,TGTGCCAGCAGCCAAGGATGGGGCTCAGGGGGTCCCGGGGAGCTGTTTTTT,CASSQGWGSGGPGELFF
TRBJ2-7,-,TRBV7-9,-,TGTGCCAGCAGCTTAGGTCTGGACAGACTAAACGAGCAGTACTTC,CASSLGLDRLNEQYF
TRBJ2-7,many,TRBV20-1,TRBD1,TGCAGTGCTAGTAAGACAGGGCGGTACTACGAGCAGTACTTC,CSASKTGRYYEQYF
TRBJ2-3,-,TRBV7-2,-,TGTGCCAGCAGCCTACTTGGGGTGGGGAATGAGCAGTATTTT,CASSLLGVGNEQYF
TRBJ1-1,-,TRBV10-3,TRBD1,TGTGCCATCAGTCTACAGGGGGCCGACACTGAAGCTTTCTTT,CAISLQGADTEAFF
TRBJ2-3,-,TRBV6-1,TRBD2,TGTGCCAGCAGTACCTCCCATACTAGCGGGGGGGCAACAGATACGCAGTATTTT,CASSTSHTSGGATDTQYF
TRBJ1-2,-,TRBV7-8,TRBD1,TGTGCCAGCAGCCCGACAGGGGGCTATGGCTACACCTTC,CASSPTGGYGYTF
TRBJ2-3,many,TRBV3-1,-,TGTGCCAGCAGCCAAACGACTGTTACAGATACGCAGTATTTT,CASSQTTVTDTQYF
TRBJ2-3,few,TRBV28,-,TGTGCCAGCAGCTCAATCTTCGACGGGCCAGTAGATACGCAGTATTTT,CASSSIFDGPVDTQYF
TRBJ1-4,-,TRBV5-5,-,TGTGCCAGCAGCTTAACGGCGGGGAGGGATGAAAAACTGTTTTTT,CASSLTAGRDEKLFF
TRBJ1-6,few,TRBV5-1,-,TGCGCCAGCAGCTTCGACAGGAATTCACCCCTCCACTTT,CASSFDRNSPLHF
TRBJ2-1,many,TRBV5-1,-,TGCGCCAGCAGCCCGGGAAGTAAAAATGAGCAGTTCTTC,CASSPGSKNEQFF
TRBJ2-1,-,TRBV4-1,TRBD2,TGCGCCAGCAGCCAAGAGCGGGGGGATAACAATGAGCAGTTCTTC,CASSQERGDNNEQFF
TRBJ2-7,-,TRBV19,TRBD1,TGTGCCAGTAGCATTATCGGGACAGGGCGATACGAGCAGTACTTC,CASSIIGTGRYEQYF
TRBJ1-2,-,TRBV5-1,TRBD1,TGCGCCAGCAGGCCCGGGACAGGGGTTGGCTACACCTTC,CASRPGTGVGYTF
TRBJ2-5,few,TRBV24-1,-,TGTGCCACCAGTGATGGTACGCCACTCCAAGAGACCCAGTACTTC,CATSDGTPLQETQYF
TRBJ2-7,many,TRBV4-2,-,TGTGCCAGCAGCCAAGAGAGGATCTCCTACGAGCAGTACTTC,CASSQERISYEQYF
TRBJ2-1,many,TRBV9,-,TGTGCCAGCAGCGTAGTAGGACGACCGAACAATGAGCAGTTCTTC,CASSVVGRPNNEQFF
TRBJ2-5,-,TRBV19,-,TGTGCCAGTAGCTCGGAGGGAGAGACCCAGTACTTC,CASSSEGETQYF
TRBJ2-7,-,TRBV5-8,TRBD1,TGTGCCAGCAGCCCGCGTTCGGGACAGCGAGTCTACGAGCAGTACTTC,CASSPRSGQRVYEQYF
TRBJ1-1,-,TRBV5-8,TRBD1,TGTGCCAGCAGCCCAGGACAGGGGGCAAAGAACACTGAAGCTTTCTTT,CASSPGQGAKNTEAFF
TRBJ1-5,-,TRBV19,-,TGTGCCAGTAGTTCCGGGACGGTGTACAATCAGCCCCAGCATTTT,CASSSGTVYNQPQHF
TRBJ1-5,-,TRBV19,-,TGTGCCAGTGGGAGAACCCGAGACAATCAGCCCCAGCATTTT,CASGRTRDNQPQHF
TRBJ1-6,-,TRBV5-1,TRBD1,TGCGCCAGCAGCAAGGGCCGGGACAGGACGGTTTCACCCCTCCACTTT,CASSKGRDRTVSPLHF